These 5 T cell receptor beta chains came from one sample sequenced in a study of T cell responses to AZD1222 COVID-19 vaccine. Sequencing was performed with immunoSEQ multiplex PCR; in TCRdb, only in-frame clones are kept and a portion is missing. The sample has just under 150,000 clones, roughly 88% seen once. The material sequenced was peripheral blood, taken 28 days after the second dose of the MenACWY control vaccine. These receptors were collected from an adult who received the MenACWY meningococcal vaccine as a control.

This clone turned up a few times. The chain has TRBV27 and TRBJ1-4; a possible D gene is TRBD1 (5 bases). Germline V gene sequence: CDR1 MNHEY, CDR2 SMNVEV (reference sequence). Between the trimmed V and J ends, which lost 4 bases and 8 bases, there was a span of 20 bases. The CDR3 is 16 amino acids. CDR3 region: CASSSLGRRGGEKLFF. In nucleotides, the CDR3 is TGTGCCAGCAGTTCGTTGGGGAGGAGGGGAGGGGAAAAACTGTTTTTT. Variable domain in full (rest from reference TRBV27 and TRBJ1-4): EAQVTQNPRYLITVTGKKLTVTCSQNMNHEYMSWYRQDPGLGLRQIYYSMNVEVTDKGDVPEGYKVSRKEKRNFPLILESPSPNQTSLYFCASSSLGRRGGEKLFFGSGTQLSVL.

V and J are TRBV12-3 or TRBV12-4 and TRBJ1-1; D is unclear. The V gene lost 3 bases and the J gene lost 0 bases, with 5 bases spanning the gap. The CDR3 totals 13 residues. The CDR3 region is CASSLSLNTEAFF. The CDR3 coding sequence is TGTGCCAGCAGTTTGTCCTTGAACACTGAAGCTTTCTTT.

This clone has more than one count but fewer than ten. The chain links TRBV2 to TRBJ1-2, with TRBD1 identical over 9 bases. Germline V lookup: CDR1 SNHLY, CDR2 FYNNEI. This CDR3 spans 16 amino acids. V was pared by 7 bases and J by 7 bases, with 16 bases of the junction left unmatched. The CDR3 DNA sequence: TGTGCCAGCACAAGGGGAGTACAGGGGGCAGTTGCTGGCTACACCTTC. This codes for CASTRGVQGAVAGYTF.

The chain carries TRBV5-1 and TRBJ1-2; D remains ambiguous. V was pared by 5 bases and J by 2 bases, with 13 bases between. This CDR3 contains 14 residues. Germline-derived CDR1 and CDR2 are SGHRS and YFSETQ. The CDR3 here is CASSPVGLNYGYTF. In DNA, the CDR3 is TGCGCCAGCAGTCCCGTAGGGCTCAACTATGGCTACACCTTC. Together with reference TRBV5-1 and TRBJ1-2, the CDR3 gives the full variable domain: KAGVTQTPRYLIKTRGQQVTLSCSPISGHRSVSWYQQTPGQGLQFLFEYFSETQRNKGNFPGRFSGRQFSNSRSEMNVSTLELGDSALYLCASSPVGLNYGYTFGSGTRLTVV.

The chain couples TRBV3-1 (or the pseudogene TRBV3-2) to TRBJ1-4, with a weak D call TRBD1 (5 bases). In germline, CDR1 is LGHDT, CDR2 YNNKEL (reference sequence). The CDR3 sequence is 14 residues long. V dropped 4 bases and J dropped 8 bases, with 14 bases sitting between them. This chain's CDR3 is CASSRTGTGEKLFF. CDR3 in DNA: TGTGCCAGCAGCCGGACTGGGACGGGCGAAAAACTGTTTTTT.